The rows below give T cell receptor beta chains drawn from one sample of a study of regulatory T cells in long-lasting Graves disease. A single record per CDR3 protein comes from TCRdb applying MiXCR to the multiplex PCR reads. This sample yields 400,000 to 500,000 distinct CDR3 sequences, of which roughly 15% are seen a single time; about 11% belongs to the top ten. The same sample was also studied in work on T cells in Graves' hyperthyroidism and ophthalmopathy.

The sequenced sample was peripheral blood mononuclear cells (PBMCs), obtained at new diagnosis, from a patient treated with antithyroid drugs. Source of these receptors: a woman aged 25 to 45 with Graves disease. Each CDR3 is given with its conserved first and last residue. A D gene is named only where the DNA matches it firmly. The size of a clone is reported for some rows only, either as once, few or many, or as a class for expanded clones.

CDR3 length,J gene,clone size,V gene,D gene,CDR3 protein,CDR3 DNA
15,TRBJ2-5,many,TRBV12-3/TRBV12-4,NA,CASSSNRGPDGTQYF,TGTGCCAGCAGTTCTAATAGGGGTCCGGACGGGACCCAGTACTTC
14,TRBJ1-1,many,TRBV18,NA,CASSPNYRDTEAFF,TGTGCCAGCTCACCGAACTATAGGGACACTGAAGCTTTCTTT
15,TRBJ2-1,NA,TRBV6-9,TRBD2,CASSYLRGLEGEQFF,TGTGCCAGCAGTTACCTCCGGGGACTAGAGGGTGAGCAGTTCTTC
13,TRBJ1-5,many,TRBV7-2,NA,CASSGASHQPQHF,TGTGCCAGCAGCGGCGCGTCGCATCAGCCCCAGCATTTT
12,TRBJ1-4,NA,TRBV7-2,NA,CASSSGPEKLFF,TGTGCCAGCAGCTCCGGACCTGAAAAACTGTTTTTT
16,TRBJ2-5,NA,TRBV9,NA,CASSPGGRGYQETQYF,TGTGCCAGCAGCCCCGGCGGTAGGGGGTACCAAGAGACCCAGTACTTC
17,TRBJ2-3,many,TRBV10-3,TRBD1,CAIRPAVAGGSTDTQYF,TGTGCCATCAGGCCTGCCGTAGCAGGGGGAAGCACAGATACGCAGTATTTT
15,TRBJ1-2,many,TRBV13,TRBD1,CASSLGGTGTWGYTF,TGTGCCAGCAGCTTAGGTGGGACAGGGACCTGGGGCTACACCTTC
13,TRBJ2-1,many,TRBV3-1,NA,CASSQDLRDEQFF,TGTGCCAGCAGCCAAGATCTTCGGGATGAGCAGTTCTTC
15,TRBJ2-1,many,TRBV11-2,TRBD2,CASSPLAGSKDEQFF,TGTGCCAGCAGCCCCCTAGCGGGAAGTAAGGATGAGCAGTTCTTC
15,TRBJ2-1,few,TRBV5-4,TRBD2,CASSSLTSGSGEQFF,TGTGCCAGCAGTTCCCTTACTAGCGGTTCAGGGGAGCAGTTCTTC
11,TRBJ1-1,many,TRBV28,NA,CATRRNTEAFF,TGTGCCACCCGGAGGAACACTGAAGCTTTCTTT
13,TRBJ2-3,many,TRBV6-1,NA,CASTPDLDGTQYF,TGTGCCAGCACCCCGGACCTTGACGGTACGCAGTATTTT
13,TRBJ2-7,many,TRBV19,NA,CASNEPESYEQYF,TGTGCCAGTAACGAGCCGGAAAGCTACGAGCAGTACTTC
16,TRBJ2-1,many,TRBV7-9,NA,CASSPRVRDIYNEQFF,TGTGCCAGCAGCCCTCGGGTAAGGGACATCTACAATGAGCAGTTCTTC
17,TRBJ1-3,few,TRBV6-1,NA,CASRASSRPRSGNTIYF,TGTGCCAGCAGGGCGTCATCGAGACCCCGGTCTGGAAACACCATATATTTT
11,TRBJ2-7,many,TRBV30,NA,CAWAQGYEQYF,TGTGCCTGGGCCCAGGGCTACGAGCAGTACTTC
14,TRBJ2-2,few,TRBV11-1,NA,CASSLLVNTGELFF,TGTGCCAGCAGCTTACTTGTAAACACCGGGGAGCTGTTTTTT
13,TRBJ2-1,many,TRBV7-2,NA,CASRPPGVHEQFF,TGTGCCAGCAGACCCCCAGGGGTTCATGAGCAGTTCTTC
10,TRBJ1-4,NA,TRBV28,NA,CARGGEKLFF,TGTGCCAGGGGGGGTGAAAAACTGTTTTTT
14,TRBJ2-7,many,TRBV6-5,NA,CASSYRGQSYEQYF,TGTGCCAGCAGTTACCGTGGGCAGTCCTACGAGCAGTACTTC
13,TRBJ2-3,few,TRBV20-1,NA,CSARLPSTDTQYF,TGCAGTGCCCGCCTCCCCAGCACAGATACGCAGTATTTT
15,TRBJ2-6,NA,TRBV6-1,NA,CASSRPGSGANVLTF,TGTGCCAGCAGTCGACCCGGCTCTGGGGCCAACGTCCTGACTTTC
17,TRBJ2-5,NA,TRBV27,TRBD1,CASSLVGGGLMLETQYF,TGTGCCAGCAGTTTGGTAGGGGGCGGCTTGATGTTGGAGACCCAGTACTTC
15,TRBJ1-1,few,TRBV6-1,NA,CASRVAGTFNTEAFF,TGTGCCAGCAGAGTAGCCGGGACATTTAACACTGAAGCTTTCTTT